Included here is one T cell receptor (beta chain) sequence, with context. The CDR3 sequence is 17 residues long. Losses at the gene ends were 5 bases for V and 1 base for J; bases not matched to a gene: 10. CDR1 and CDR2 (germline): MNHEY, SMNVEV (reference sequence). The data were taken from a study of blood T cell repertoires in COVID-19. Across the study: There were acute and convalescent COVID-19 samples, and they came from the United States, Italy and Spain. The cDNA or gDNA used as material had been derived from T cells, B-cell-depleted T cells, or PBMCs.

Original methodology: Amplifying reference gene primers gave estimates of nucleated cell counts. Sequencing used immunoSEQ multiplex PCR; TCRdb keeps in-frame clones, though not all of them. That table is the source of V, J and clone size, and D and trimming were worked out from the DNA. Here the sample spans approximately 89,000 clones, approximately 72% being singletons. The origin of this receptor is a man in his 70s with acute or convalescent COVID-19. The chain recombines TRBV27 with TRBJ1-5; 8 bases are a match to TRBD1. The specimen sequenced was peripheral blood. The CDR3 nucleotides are TGTGCCAGCAGTAAACAGACAGGGGCGAACAGCAATCAGCCCCAGCATTTT. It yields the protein CASSKQTGANSNQPQHF.